These 11 T cell receptor beta chains were all obtained from the same sample, sequenced in a study of graft-versus-host responses after intestinal transplantation. For these receptors, no antigen is known. Sequencing was performed with immunoSEQ multiplex PCR; in TCRdb, only in-frame clones are kept and a portion is missing. Of approximately 120,000 clones in the sample, around nine tenths were seen once. The source material was unstimulated CD4+ T cells sorted from spleen or lymph node cells, sampled before intestinal transplant. These TCRs come from a human donor who received an intestinal transplant.

This sequence joins TRBV7-9 and TRBJ2-7; tentative D call: TRBD2 (5 bases). The CDR3 has 13 amino acids. Trimming pared 6 bases from V and 0 bases from J, leaving 9 bases between. CDR1 and CDR2 (germline): SEHNR, FQNEAQ (reference sequence). CDR3 sequence reads: CASRAAGSYEQYF. CDR3 bases: TGTGCCAGCAGGGCGGCGGGCTCCTACGAGCAGTACTTC.

The chain employs TRBV29-1 and TRBJ1-2, with a tentative D call TRBD1 (6 bases). The CDR3 loop spans 13 amino acids. V gave up 7 bases and J gave up 4 bases, with 16 bases separating them. Germline V gene data show CDR1 as SQVTM and CDR2 as ANQGSEA. The CDR3 loop is CSAAGGARYGYTF. The CDR3 bases are TGCAGCGCCGCTGGGGGGGCTCGCTATGGCTACACCTTC.

The genes are TRBV12-5 and TRBJ2-3, with 7 bases matching TRBD1. Germline V gives CDR1 LGHNT, CDR2 FRNRAP. The length of the CDR3 is 14 residues. The trim removed 6 bases at V and 4 bases at J, leaving 7 bases unmatched. In DNA, the CDR3 is TGTGCTAGTGGCTCGGGACAGTTTCCAGATACGCAGTATTTT. Translated: CASGSGQFPDTQYF.

In its sample, this clone was seen a few times. The chain couples TRBV18 to TRBJ2-7, with TRBD2 matching over 13 bases. The CDR3 is 17 residues long. The J segment lost 4 bases and the V segment lost 3 bases, leaving 9 bases of the junction unmatched. In germline, CDR1 is KGHSH, CDR2 LQKENI. CDR3: CASSPEGTSGDVYEQYF. The CDR3 DNA reads TGTGCCAGCTCACCGGAGGGGACTAGCGGGGACGTTTACGAGCAGTACTTC. The whole variable domain, remainder taken from reference TRBV18 and TRBJ2-7, is NAGVMQNPRHLVRRRGQEARLRCSPMKGHSHVYWYRQLPEEGLKFMVYLQKENIIDESGMPKERFSAEFPKEGPSILRIQQVVRGDSAAYFCASSPEGTSGDVYEQYFGPGTRLTVT.

The genes are TRBV30 and TRBJ2-1; no clear D. This CDR3 is built from 16 residues. Germline V gives CDR1 GTSNPN, CDR2 SVGIG (reference sequence). Trimming took 0 bases from V and 8 from J, leaving 20 bases between them. CDR3 in DNA: TGTGCCTGGAGTGTATTTGTGCACCTATCCGGGTATGAGCAGTTCTTC. Its protein is CAWSVFVHLSGYEQFF.

The chain combines TRBV2 with TRBJ1-5; D might be TRBD1 (5 bases). Germline values: CDR1 SNHLY, CDR2 FYNNEI. V was shortened by 3 bases and J by 4 bases, with 10 bases between the two germline ends. The CDR3 is 14 residues long. CDR3 bases: TGTGCCAGCAGTGAGGGGCACGTAAATCAGCCCCAGCATTTT. Amino acid sequence: CASSEGHVNQPQHF.

The chain has TRBV7-9 and TRBJ1-1; D not resolved. CDR1 is SEHNR and CDR2 is FQNEAQ in the germline V gene (reference sequence). V was trimmed by 2 bases and J by 7 bases, leaving 14 bases between them. This CDR3 has 14 residues. The CDR3 coding sequence is TGTGCCAGCAGCTTACTTACTGGGTTTGGTGAAGCTTTCTTT. It codes for CASSLLTGFGEAFF. Using reference TRBV7-9 and TRBJ1-1 for the parts outside the CDR3, the full variable domain is DTGVSQNPRHKITKRGQNVTFRCDPISEHNRLYWYRQTLGQGPEFLTYFQNEAQLEKSRLLSDRFSAERPKGSFSTLEIQRTEQGDSAMYLCASSLLTGFGEAFFGQGTRLTVV.

CDR3 region: CASSEGPETKLFF. The CDR3 coding sequence is TGTGCCAGCAGTGAAGGGCCCGAAACAAAACTGTTTTTT. This chain joins TRBV6-5 and TRBJ1-4; D ambiguous. Germline lookup yields CDR1 MNHEY and CDR2 SVGAGI. The ends were cut back, 5 bases at V and 10 bases at J, with 14 bases in the middle. This CDR3 comprises 13 residues.

The chain combines TRBV6-1 with TRBJ1-1; D is unresolved. Germline V gene data show CDR1 as MNHNS and CDR2 as SASEGT. The CDR3 runs 15 residues. V shed 6 bases and J shed 1 base, with 15 bases lying between them. The CDR3 is CASSVIQQSNTEAFF. The DNA of the CDR3 is TGTGCCAGCAGCGTGATACAGCAATCGAACACTGAAGCTTTCTTT.

The genes are TRBV6-1 and TRBJ2-7; 10 positions match TRBD1. This CDR3 spans 15 amino acids. Germline V lookup: CDR1 MNHNS, CDR2 SASEGT. Germline trimming cut 5 bases from V and 4 bases from J; bases unmatched to any gene: 8. In nucleotides, the CDR3 is TGTGCCAGCAGTCGGGACAGGGGAGTGCCTTACGAGCAGTACTTC. Translated: CASSRDRGVPYEQYF.

The chain couples TRBV28 to TRBJ1-1; TRBD1 might be the D (5 bases). Germline V CDR1 and CDR2: MDHEN, SYDVKM. Trimming cost V 6 bases and J 2 bases, with 13 bases left between them. This CDR3 region has 14 residues. CDR3 protein: CASRRGFRNTEAFF. In DNA form, the CDR3 reads TGTGCCAGCAGAAGGGGTTTCAGAAACACTGAAGCTTTCTTT.